The 7 T cell receptor beta chains below come from one sample, sequenced in a study of CD8 T cells in ankylosing spondylitis. Study-level points and caveats: A motif in TCR beta, a set of roughly eight highly homologous variants, appeared characteristic of ankylosing spondylitis blood.

Their antigens remain unidentified. MiXCR, run by TCRdb on the 5' RACE reads, gives a single entry per CDR3 protein. Of under 450,000 distinct CDR3 sequences listed, over 15% are singletons. The specimen was blood, either unsorted or a sorted T cell fraction (not recorded which). These receptors were collected from a male donor with ankylosing spondylitis.

A few counts support this clonotype. J is TRBJ2-5 and V is TRBV12-5; 7 bases match TRBD2. This CDR3 comprises 14 residues. CDR1 is LGHNT and CDR2 is FRNRAP in the germline V gene. After removal of 6 bases from V and 5 bases from J, the junction contained 9 bases not matched to a gene. The CDR3 region is CASGPGLEVETQYF. The DNA for the CDR3 is TGTGCTAGTGGGCCCGGACTAGAGGTGGAGACCCAGTACTTC. The entire variable domain, with the rest obtained from reference TRBV12-5 and TRBJ2-5, is as follows: DARVTQTPRHKVTEMGQEVTMRCQPILGHNTVFWYRQTMMQGLELLAYFRNRAPLDDSGMPKDRFSAEMPDATLATLKIQPSEPRDSAVYFCASGPGLEVETQYFGPGTRLLVL.

This clonotype was seen at least ten times. This chain connects TRBV12-3 or TRBV12-4 to TRBJ2-1; a weak D match, TRBD2 (6 bases). V gave up 6 bases and J gave up 16 bases, with 19 bases separating them. The CDR3 spans 12 residues. The CDR3 reads CASSPRGYGSFF. The CDR3 DNA follows: TGTGCCAGCAGCCCCCGGGGGTACGGGAGTTTCTTC.

The chain employs TRBV20-1 and TRBJ2-1, with 8 nucleotides matching TRBD2. This CDR3 contains 15 residues. Germline V CDR1 and CDR2: DFQATT, SNEGSKA (reference sequence). V shed 5 bases, J shed 0 bases, and the junction held 6 bases outside the gene matches. Written as DNA, the CDR3 is TGCAGTGCTTCTACCGGGACTAGCTCCTACAATGAGCAGTTCTTC. This translates into CSASTGTSSYNEQFF.

This clonotype was seen more than once but under ten times. V and J are TRBV12-3 or TRBV12-4 and TRBJ2-7; 10 bases match TRBD2. This CDR3 is 15 amino acids long. V trimming: 3 bases; J trimming: 4 bases; junction bases outside the gene matches: 6. The CDR3, as DNA: TGTGCCAGCAGTTTGAGTCAGCGGGAGGGTTACGAGCAGTACTTC. Protein product: CASSLSQREGYEQYF.

The chain combines TRBV20-1 with TRBJ2-4; 7 bases agree with TRBD2. Trimming cost V 0 bases and J 6 bases; bases outside gene matches: 11. This CDR3 is built from 16 residues. Germline CDR1 is DFQATT and CDR2 is SNEGSKA (reference sequence). For the CDR3, the DNA is TGCAGTGCTAGAGATGGTTGGCGGGAGAGGGGAAACATTCAGTACTTC. This gives the protein CSARDGWRERGNIQYF.

J is TRBJ2-3 and V is TRBV7-9, with TRBD2 identical over 9 bases. Unmatched junction bases numbered 14, after V lost 5 bases and J lost 5 bases. Germline V lookup: CDR1 SEHNR, CDR2 FQNEAQ (reference sequence). The CDR3 covers 17 residues. Here the CDR3 DNA reads TGTGCCAGCAGCCAAGTAGCCGGCGGGGGGGCCAGAGATACGCAGTATTTT. Protein: CASSQVAGGGARDTQYF.

In its sample, this clonotype was seen many times. V usage is TRBV28 and J usage is TRBJ1-4; D possibly corresponds to TRBD1 (5 bases). The germline CDR1 and CDR2 sequences are MDHEN and SYDVKM. Trimming took off 4 bases at V and 8 bases at J, with 14 bases between the two ends. CDR3 length equals 14 residues. The CDR3 DNA sequence: TGTGCCAGCAGTTCCTCAGGGAAGGGAGAAAAACTGTTTTTT. It is translated as CASSSSGKGEKLFF.